This entry describes one T cell receptor beta chain. Germline V gene lookup returns CDR1 MNHEY and CDR2 SVGAGI. CDR3 size: 15 residues. V shed 7 bases and J 2 bases; nucleotides not matched to a gene: 7. This sample stems from a study of blood T cell repertoires in COVID-19. Study in general: PBMCs, B-cell-depleted T cells, or T cells provided the cDNA or gDNA that made up the material.

TCRdb's table, derived via immunoSEQ multiplex PCR, lists solely in-frame clones and lacks some. The data show roughly 250,000 clones, around 90% seen once. Sample: peripheral blood. V gene TRBV6-5 combines with J gene TRBJ1-5; 8 bases line up with TRBD1. This clonotype was obtained from a man in his fifties or sixties who had recovered from COVID-19. CDR3 sequence (DNA): TGTGCCAGCACCCATGGACAGGGTGGCAATCAGCCCCAGCATTTT. Amino acids: CASTHGQGGNQPQHF.